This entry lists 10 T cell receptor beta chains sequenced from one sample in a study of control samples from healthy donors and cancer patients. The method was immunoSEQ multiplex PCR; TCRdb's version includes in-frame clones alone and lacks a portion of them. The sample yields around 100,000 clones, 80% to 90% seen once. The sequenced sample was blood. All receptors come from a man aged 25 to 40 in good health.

The CDR3 DNA reads as TGTGCCAGCAGCCCCGAAACTCGTGGGGCAGGGCCCTATGGCTACACCTTC. This translates into CASSPETRGAGPYGYTF. V and J are TRBV7-9 and TRBJ1-2; TRBD1 might be the D (5 bases). From germline, CDR1 is SEHNR and CDR2 FQNEAQ (reference sequence). Trimming pared 5 bases from V and 4 bases from J, leaving 23 bases between. This CDR3 comprises 17 residues.

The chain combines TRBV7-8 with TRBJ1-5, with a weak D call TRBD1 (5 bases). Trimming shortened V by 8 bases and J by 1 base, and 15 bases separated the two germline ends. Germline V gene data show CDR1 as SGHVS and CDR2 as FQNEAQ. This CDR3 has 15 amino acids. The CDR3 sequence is CASGTQGVSNQPQHF. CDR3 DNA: TGTGCCAGCGGAACGCAGGGTGTGAGCAATCAGCCCCAGCATTTT.

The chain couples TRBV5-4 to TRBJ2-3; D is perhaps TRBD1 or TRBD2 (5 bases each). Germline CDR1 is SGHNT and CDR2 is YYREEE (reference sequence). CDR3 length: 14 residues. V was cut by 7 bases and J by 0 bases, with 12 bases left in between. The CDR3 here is CASRRDLSTDTQYF. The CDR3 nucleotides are TGTGCCAGCCGCCGGGACCTAAGCACAGATACGCAGTATTTT.

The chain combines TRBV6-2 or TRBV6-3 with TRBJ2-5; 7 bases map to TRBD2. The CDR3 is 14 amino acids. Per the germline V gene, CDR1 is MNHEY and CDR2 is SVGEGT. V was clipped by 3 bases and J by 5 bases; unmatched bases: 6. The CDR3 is CASSYYSGRETQYF. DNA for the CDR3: TGTGCCAGCAGTTATTATTCCGGGAGGGAGACCCAGTACTTC.

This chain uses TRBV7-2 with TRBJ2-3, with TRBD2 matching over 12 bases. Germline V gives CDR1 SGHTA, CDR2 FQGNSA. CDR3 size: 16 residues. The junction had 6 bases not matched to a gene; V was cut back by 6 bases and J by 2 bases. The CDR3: CASRGTSGGSTDTQYF. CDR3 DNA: TGTGCCAGCAGGGGAACTAGCGGGGGGTCCACAGATACGCAGTATTTT.

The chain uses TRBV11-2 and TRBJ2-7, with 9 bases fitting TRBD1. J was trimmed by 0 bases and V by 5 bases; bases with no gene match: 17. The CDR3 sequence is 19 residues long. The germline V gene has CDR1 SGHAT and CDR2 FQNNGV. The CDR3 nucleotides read TGTGCCAGCAGCGCCAGTTGGGTCGACAGGGGGGTTTACTCCTACGAGCAGTACTTC. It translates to CASSASWVDRGVYSYEQYF.

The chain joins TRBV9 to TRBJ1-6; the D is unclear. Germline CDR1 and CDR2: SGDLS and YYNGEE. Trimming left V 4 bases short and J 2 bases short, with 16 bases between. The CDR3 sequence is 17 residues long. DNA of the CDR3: TGTGCCAGCAGCCCAACGAGGGATATGACCTATAATTCACCCCTCCACTTT. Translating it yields CASSPTRDMTYNSPLHF.

The CDR3 sequence is CASRGNSGSSETQYF. The CDR3, as DNA: TGTGCCAGCAGGGGGAATAGCGGGAGTTCAGAGACCCAGTACTTC. The J gene is TRBJ2-5, the V gene TRBV7-6, with 9 positions matching TRBD2. The CDR3 is 15 residues long. Germline V gives CDR1 SGHVS, CDR2 FNYEAQ. V lost 6 bases, J lost 4 bases, and 9 bases stayed unmatched.

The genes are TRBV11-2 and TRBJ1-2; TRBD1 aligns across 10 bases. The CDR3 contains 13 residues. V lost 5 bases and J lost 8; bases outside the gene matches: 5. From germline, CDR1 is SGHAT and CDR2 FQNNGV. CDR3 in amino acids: CASSRDRGRGYTF. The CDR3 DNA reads TGTGCCAGCAGCCGGGACAGGGGACGAGGCTACACCTTC.

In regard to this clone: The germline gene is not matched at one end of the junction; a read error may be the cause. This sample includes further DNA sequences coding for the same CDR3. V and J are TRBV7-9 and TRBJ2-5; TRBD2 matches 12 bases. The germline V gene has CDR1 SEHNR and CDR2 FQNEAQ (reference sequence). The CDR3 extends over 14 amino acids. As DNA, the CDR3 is TGTGCCAGCAGCCTAGCGGGAGGGGGAGAGACCCAGTACTTC. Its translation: CASSLAGGGETQYF.